Listed here are 27 T cell receptor beta chains from one sample, sequenced in a study of shared clonotypes between healthy human individuals. Libraries were prepared by immunoSEQ multiplex PCR; TCRdb keeps only in-frame clonotypes and omits some of them. Among nearly 1 million clones listed, 76% were seen once. The sequencing input was memory CD4+ T cells sorted from blood. Regarding subset: CD45RA-negative fraction. Receptors originate from a man younger than 30 in good health.

This chain uses TRBV2 with TRBJ2-7; 7 bases align to TRBD2. Trimming cost V 9 bases and J 1 base; bases outside gene matches: 9. The CDR3 sequence is 14 residues long. CDR1 is SNHLY and CDR2 is FYNNEI in the germline V gene. This CDR3 is CASGGVAASYEQYF. The CDR3, as DNA: TGTGCCAGTGGGGGGGTAGCGGCGTCCTACGAGCAGTACTTC.

The chain links TRBV28 to TRBJ2-4, with 7 positions matching TRBD1. V lost 5 bases, J lost 0 bases, and 4 bases stayed unmatched. CDR1 is MDHEN, CDR2 SYDVKM, per germline. The CDR3 spans 15 residues. CDR3 protein: CASSRDSLAKNIQYF. The CDR3 region has the DNA TGTGCCAGCAGTCGGGACAGCCTAGCCAAAAACATTCAGTACTTC.

The chain links TRBV12-5 to TRBJ1-5; maybe TRBD1 (6 bases). Trimming pared 0 bases from V and 4 bases from J, leaving 16 bases between. Germline CDR1 LGHNT, CDR2 FRNRAP. CDR3 length equals 17 residues. The CDR3 sequence: CASGLVLTGMMNQPQHF. For the CDR3, the DNA is TGTGCTAGTGGTTTGGTACTAACAGGGATGATGAATCAGCCCCAGCATTTT.

The CDR3: CASSPLGTGSADTQYF. CDR3 in DNA: TGTGCCAGCTCACCACTCGGGACAGGGAGTGCAGATACGCAGTATTTT. The rearrangement links TRBV18 to TRBJ2-3; 9 nucleotides agree with TRBD1. The CDR3 spans 16 residues. Germline V gene lookup returns CDR1 KGHSH and CDR2 LQKENI. V lost 1 base, J lost 4 bases, and 6 bases stayed unmatched.

This clone is a singleton in its sample. The rearrangement joins TRBV6-6 to TRBJ2-5, with D tentatively TRBD1 or TRBD2 (7 bases each). V shed 4 bases and J shed 5 bases, with 20 bases lying between them. The germline V gene encodes CDR1 MNHNY and CDR2 SVGAGI (reference sequence). The CDR3 runs to 16 residues. CDR3 residues: CASSSPTGAGGETQYF. The CDR3 coding sequence is TGTGCCAGCAGTTCCCCCACAGGGGCCGGGGGGGAGACCCAGTACTTC.

This CDR3 reads CASSANYGYTF. CDR3 nucleotides: TGTGCCAGCAGTGCAAACTATGGCTACACCTTC. V is TRBV6-1 and J is TRBJ1-2; no firm D call. Germline V CDR1 and CDR2: MNHNS, SASEGT. V lost 4 bases to trimming and J lost 2 bases, with 2 bases between them. This CDR3 has 11 amino acids.

J is TRBJ1-5 and V is TRBV19, with D uncertain. Germline CDR1 reads LNHDA; CDR2 reads SQIVND (reference sequence). The ends were cut back, 6 bases at V and 0 bases at J, with 18 bases in the middle. The CDR3 has 17 amino acids. The CDR3 DNA is TGTGCCAGTAGGCCCGGGGAGCTTGAATCTAGCAATCAGCCCCAGCATTTT. The encoded protein is CASRPGELESSNQPQHF.

The chain uses TRBV20-1 and TRBJ2-2; D is uncertain. This CDR3 comprises 11 residues. The germline V gene encodes CDR1 DFQATT and CDR2 SNEGSKA (reference sequence). V lost 7 bases and J lost 8, with 11 bases in between. CDR3 sequence: CSVNNRGELFF. The CDR3 coding sequence is TGCAGTGTCAACAACCGGGGGGAGCTGTTTTTT.

The chain combines TRBV6-5 with TRBJ2-2; TRBD1 or TRBD2 may be the D gene (5 bases each). This CDR3 has 16 amino acids. Trimming removed 4 bases at V and 4 bases at J, with 16 bases between. The germline V gene encodes CDR1 MNHEY and CDR2 SVGAGI. CDR3 nucleotides: TGTGCCAGCAGTTCCGGGACCGCAGCCGTCACCGGGGAGCTGTTTTTT. Its protein product is CASSSGTAAVTGELFF.

This chain connects TRBV30 to TRBJ2-7, with D perhaps TRBD1 or TRBD2 (5 bases each). The CDR3 is 14 residues long. Trimming left V 1 base short and J 3 bases short, with 13 bases between. Germline CDR1 and CDR2: GTSNPN and SVGIG (reference sequence). CDR3 loop: CAWSAGTKGYEQYF. The CDR3 nucleotides read TGTGCCTGGAGTGCTGGGACCAAGGGCTACGAGCAGTACTTC.

The V and J genes are TRBV2 and TRBJ2-2; tentatively, D is TRBD1 (6 bases). With 8 bases removed from V and 1 base from J, the gap between germline ends came to 14 bases. The CDR3 length is 15 residues. The germline CDR1 and CDR2 sequences are SNHLY and FYNNEI. CDR3 DNA: TGTGCCAGCTTTCCGGACAGCCGGAACACCGGGGAGCTGTTTTTT. It specifies CASFPDSRNTGELFF.

CDR3 protein: CASAAPAEQYF. CDR3 DNA: TGTGCCAGCGCCGCCCCCGCCGAGCAGTACTTC. This sequence joins TRBV28 and TRBJ2-7, with unresolved D. This CDR3 spans 11 amino acids. The germline gives CDR1 MDHEN, CDR2 SYDVKM. Trimming took off 8 bases at V and 6 bases at J, with 11 bases between the two ends.

This clone appeared once. V is TRBV30 and J is TRBJ1-1; no reliable D call. Trimming took 4 bases from V and 1 from J, leaving 10 bases between them. Per germline, CDR1 GTSNPN and CDR2 SVGIG (reference sequence). This CDR3 has 13 residues. CDR3 protein: CAWTTRANTEAFF. The CDR3 DNA sequence: TGTGCCTGGACCACGCGGGCGAACACTGAAGCTTTCTTT.

The sample holds one count of this clone. The J gene is TRBJ2-2, the V gene TRBV19; possible D gene TRBD1, 6 bases. Trimming shortened V by 5 bases and J by 7 bases, and 8 bases separated the two germline ends. Germline assignment: CDR1 LNHDA and CDR2 SQIVND (reference sequence). This CDR3 has 12 amino acids. CDR3 in amino acids: CASSQQGGELFF. The CDR3 DNA sequence: TGTGCCAGTAGTCAACAGGGCGGGGAGCTGTTTTTT.

V usage is TRBV5-4 and J usage is TRBJ2-3; D unresolved. Germline V gene lookup returns CDR1 SGHNT and CDR2 YYREEE (reference sequence). The CDR3 extends over 16 amino acids. Trimming pared 2 bases from V and 6 bases from J, leaving 19 bases between. The CDR3 is CASSFNGRPRGDTQYF. CDR3 in DNA: TGTGCCAGCAGCTTCAACGGAAGACCCCGTGGGGATACGCAGTATTTT. Full variable domain (missing parts from reference TRBV5-4 and TRBJ2-3): ETGVTQSPTHLIKTRGQQVTLRCSSQSGHNTVSWYQQALGQGPQFIFQYYREEENGRGNFPPRFSGLQFPNYSSELNVNALELDDSALYLCASSFNGRPRGDTQYFGPGTRLTVL.

The chain links TRBV28 to TRBJ1-5; TRBD1 is a possible D gene (6 bases). The V and J ends lost 3 bases and 6 bases respectively, with 15 bases between them. The CDR3 consists of 15 residues. Germline CDR1 reads MDHEN; CDR2 reads SYDVKM. DNA for the CDR3: TGTGCCAGCAGTTTCGGGGGGGCAGGCATTCAGCCCCAGCATTTT. Protein product: CASSFGGAGIQPQHF.

The chain employs TRBV5-4 and TRBJ1-4, with 10 bases lining up with TRBD1. CDR1 and CDR2 from the germline V gene are SGHNT and YYREEE (reference sequence). V lost 4 bases, J lost 8 bases, and 11 bases stayed unmatched. The CDR3 is 16 amino acids. DNA for the CDR3: TGTGCCAGCAGCCAGGACAGGGGGGAGGGAGGAGAAAAACTGTTTTTT. Its protein product is CASSQDRGEGGEKLFF.

The CDR3 sequence: CASSRTNGNTEAFF. CDR3 nucleotides: TGTGCCAGCTCACGGACAAACGGGAACACTGAAGCTTTCTTT. The genes are TRBV18 and TRBJ1-1; D possibly corresponds to TRBD1 (5 bases). Between the trimmed V and J ends, which lost 4 bases and 1 base, there was a span of 10 bases. The germline CDR1 and CDR2 sequences are KGHSH and LQKENI. This CDR3 comprises 14 residues.

A note on this clone: Additional DNA sequences in this sample encode the identical CDR3. V gene TRBV30 combines with J gene TRBJ1-3, with D unresolved. V shed 2 bases and J shed 0 bases, with 11 bases lying between them. The CDR3 contains 15 residues. Germline V gives CDR1 GTSNPN, CDR2 SVGIG (reference sequence). DNA for the CDR3: TGTGCCTGGAGTTCTCGGGGAATCTCTGGAAACACCATATATTTT. The encoded protein is CAWSSRGISGNTIYF.

V and J are TRBV2 and TRBJ2-7; 15 bases agree with TRBD2. Germline values: CDR1 SNHLY, CDR2 FYNNEI. The ends lost 6 bases at V and 3 bases at J; junction bases unmatched: 3. CDR3 length: 15 residues. The CDR3 DNA sequence: TGTGCCAGCAGGGGACTAGCGGGGGGAAACTACGAGCAGTACTTC. Encoded protein: CASRGLAGGNYEQYF.

V usage is TRBV2 and J usage is TRBJ2-3; D is possibly TRBD1 (6 bases). There are 14 residues in the CDR3. The germline CDR1 and CDR2 sequences are SNHLY and FYNNEI. Between the trimmed V and J ends, which lost 7 bases and 2 bases, there was a span of 13 bases. The CDR3 DNA sequence: TGTGCCAGCAATCCAAGGACAGCCACAGATACGCAGTATTTT. Protein sequence: CASNPRTATDTQYF.

The V call is TRBV2, the J call TRBJ2-2; D may correspond to TRBD1 or TRBD2 (5 bases each). The CDR3 is 14 amino acids. CDR1 and CDR2 from the germline V gene are SNHLY and FYNNEI. V was clipped by 7 bases and J by 5 bases, with 14 bases between them. Here the CDR3 reads CASTKGPTTGELFF. The CDR3 DNA follows: TGTGCCAGCACCAAGGGACCTACGACCGGGGAGCTGTTTTTT. Drawing the rest from reference TRBV2 and TRBJ2-2, the complete variable domain is EPEVTQTPSHQVTQMGQEVILRCVPISNHLYFYWYRQILGQKVEFLVSFYNNEISEKSEIFDDQFSVERPDGSNFTLKIRSTKLEDSAMYFCASTKGPTTGELFFGEGSRLTVL.

This chain connects TRBV7-6 to TRBJ1-2, with a tentative D call TRBD1 (6 bases). With 5 bases removed from V and 0 bases from J, the gap between germline ends came to 13 bases. The length of the CDR3 is 15 residues. CDR1 SGHVS and CDR2 FNYEAQ come from the germline V gene. The CDR3 sequence: CASSPRAGANYGYTF. Here the CDR3 DNA reads TGTGCCAGCAGCCCCCGGGCAGGGGCTAACTATGGCTACACCTTC.

The gene calls are TRBV5-1 and TRBJ1-1; 9 nucleotides match TRBD1. The V segment lost 4 bases and the J segment 4 bases; nucleotides outside the gene matches: 8. Germline CDR1 SGHRS, CDR2 YFSETQ. The CDR3 totals 15 residues. This CDR3 is CASSGTPTGGTEAFF. The CDR3 nucleotides read TGCGCCAGCAGCGGAACACCGACAGGGGGCACTGAAGCTTTCTTT.

V is TRBV7-2 and J is TRBJ2-7; 10 bases align to TRBD2. Looked up from germline, CDR1 is SGHTA and CDR2 is FQGNSA. CDR3 size: 14 residues. After removal of 2 bases from V and 6 bases from J, the junction contained 4 bases not matched to a gene. CDR3 nucleotide sequence: TGTGCCAGCAGCTTATTGCCTAGCGGGGGCGAGCAGTACTTC. This encodes CASSLLPSGGEQYF.

V usage is TRBV4-3 and J usage is TRBJ1-1; no reliable D call. This CDR3 is built from 15 residues. V was trimmed by 1 base and J by 6 bases, leaving 15 bases between them. Germline values: CDR1 LGHNA, CDR2 YSLEER. CDR3 coding DNA: TGCGCCAGCAGCCAAGTGACGATCGGGGTGGCTGAAGCTTTCTTT. It encodes CASSQVTIGVAEAFF.

This clone appeared a few times. The V and J genes are TRBV7-2 and TRBJ2-6; the match to TRBD2 covers 13 bases. Germline V gene lookup returns CDR1 SGHTA and CDR2 FQGNSA. The CDR3 is 18 amino acids. V trimming: 5 bases; J trimming: 3 bases; junction bases outside the gene matches: 7. The CDR3 DNA follows: TGTGCCAGCAGCCGAGGACTAGCGGGAGATGGTGGGGCCAACGTCCTGACTTTC. It codes for CASSRGLAGDGGANVLTF.